Shown below are 10 T cell receptor beta chains from a single sample sequenced in a study of cytomegalovirus exposure and HLA in healthy donors. 13 Jbeta primers and 60 Vbeta primers were used for the PCR. Assay: immunoSEQ multiplex PCR; the TCRdb copy retains only in-frame clones and omits some. This sample has 35,000 to 45,000 clones, with 50% found just once. The sample was PBMCs. These receptors were obtained from a human donor in good health.

The chain carries TRBV10-3 and TRBJ1-1, with D uncertain. Trimming left V 6 bases short and J 4 bases short, with 6 bases between. This CDR3 is 11 amino acids long. Germline values: CDR1 ENHRY, CDR2 SYGVKD. CDR3 coding DNA: TGTGCCATCAGCGGGGTCACTGAAGCTTTCTTT. Translation: CAISGVTEAFF.

This clone was detected a few times. The rearrangement links TRBV6-5 to TRBJ2-3; a possible D gene is TRBD1 (6 bases). Germline lookup yields CDR1 MNHEY and CDR2 SVGAGI. With 2 bases removed from V and 4 bases from J, the gap between germline ends came to 13 bases. The CDR3 spans 15 residues. CDR3 in DNA: TGTGCCAGCAGTTACAGTCTTCAGGGGCCAGATACGCAGTATTTT. Residues: CASSYSLQGPDTQYF.

The chain has TRBV25-1 and TRBJ1-2; D is unclear. The CDR3 has 12 amino acids. V lost 0 bases to trimming and J lost 4 bases, with 3 bases between them. Germline V gene data show CDR1 as MGHDK and CDR2 as SYGVNS. The CDR3 spells CASSEYSYGYTF. The CDR3, as DNA: TGTGCCAGCAGTGAATATAGCTATGGCTACACCTTC.

The rearrangement uses TRBV6-5 and TRBJ2-3; a weak D match, TRBD1 (5 bases). From germline, CDR1 is MNHEY and CDR2 SVGAGI. Trimming took 0 bases from V and 1 from J, leaving 8 bases between them. This CDR3 is built from 15 residues. CDR3 DNA: TGTGCCAGCAGTTACTCTATACAGGGCACAGATACGCAGTATTTT. The encoded protein is CASSYSIQGTDTQYF.

This clone was counted only a few times. V is TRBV5-1 and J is TRBJ2-1; 7 nucleotides agree with TRBD2. CDR3 length: 16 residues. Germline values: CDR1 SGHRS, CDR2 YFSETQ. J was trimmed by 0 bases and V by 0 bases; bases with no gene match: 3. CDR3 amino acids: CASSLGAGDSYNEQFF. CDR3 in DNA: TGCGCCAGCAGCTTGGGGGCGGGGGACTCCTACAATGAGCAGTTCTTC.

This chain uses TRBV6-5 with TRBJ1-1; 7 bases match TRBD1. V lost 0 bases to trimming and J lost 7 bases; unmatched junction nucleotides: 5. This CDR3 comprises 14 residues. Germline V lookup: CDR1 MNHEY, CDR2 SVGAGI. The CDR3 protein is CASSYSMTGIEAFF. The CDR3 nucleotides read TGTGCCAGCAGTTACTCCATGACAGGGATTGAAGCTTTCTTT.

The J gene is TRBJ2-7, the V gene TRBV5-6; 12 nucleotides match TRBD2. Trimming took 4 bases from V and 5 from J; bases not matched to a gene: 7. Germline V CDR1 and CDR2: SGHDT, YYEEEE. The CDR3 totals 15 residues. The CDR3: CASSPTSGRFHEQYF. The CDR3 coding sequence is TGTGCCAGCAGCCCTACTAGCGGGAGGTTCCACGAGCAGTACTTC.

The chain uses TRBV29-1 and TRBJ2-6; D is perhaps TRBD1 (5 bases). The germline V and J ends were trimmed by 4 bases and 2 bases, with 6 bases remaining between them. CDR1 and CDR2 from the germline V gene are SQVTM and ANQGSEA. CDR3 length: 13 residues. CDR3 in amino acids: CSVGQTGANVLTF. The DNA of the CDR3 is TGCAGCGTTGGACAGACTGGGGCCAACGTCCTGACTTTC.

This chain links TRBV7-2 with TRBJ2-7, with TRBD2 matching 9 bases. CDR3 size: 16 residues. Trimming took 5 bases from V and 3 from J; bases not matched to a gene: 11. Germline loops: CDR1 SGHTA, CDR2 FQGNSA. CDR3 DNA sequence: TGTGCCAGCAGCCGGAGTCGAGCGGGGGGCCTCTACGAGCAGTACTTC. This translates into CASSRSRAGGLYEQYF.

The rearrangement links TRBV28 to TRBJ1-6, with D possibly being TRBD1 (5 bases). Germline-derived CDR1 and CDR2 are MDHEN and SYDVKM. CDR3 size: 13 residues. The V and J ends lost 11 bases and 9 bases respectively, with 17 bases between them. CDR3 coding DNA: TGTGCCTCTCAAAATCAGGGCAGTTCACCCCTCCACTTT. This translates into CASQNQGSSPLHF.